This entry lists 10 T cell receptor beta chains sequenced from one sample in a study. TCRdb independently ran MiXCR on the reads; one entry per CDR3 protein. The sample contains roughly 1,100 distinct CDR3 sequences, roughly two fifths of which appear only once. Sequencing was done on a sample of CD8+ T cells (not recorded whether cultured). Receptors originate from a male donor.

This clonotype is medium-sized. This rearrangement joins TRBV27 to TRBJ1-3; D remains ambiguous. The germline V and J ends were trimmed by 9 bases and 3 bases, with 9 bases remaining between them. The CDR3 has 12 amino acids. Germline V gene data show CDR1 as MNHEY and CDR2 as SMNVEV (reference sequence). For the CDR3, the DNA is TGTGCCAGGGCGTTGTTTGGAAACACCATATATTTT. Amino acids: CARALFGNTIYF.

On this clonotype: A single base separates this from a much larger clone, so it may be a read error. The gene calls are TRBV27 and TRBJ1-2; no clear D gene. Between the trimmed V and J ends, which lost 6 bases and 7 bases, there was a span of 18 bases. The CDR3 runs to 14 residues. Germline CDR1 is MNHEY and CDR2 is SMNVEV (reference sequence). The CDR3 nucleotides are TGTGCCAGCAGCGCTATGACAAGGTGGGGTGGCTACACCTTC. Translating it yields CASSAMTRWGGYTF.

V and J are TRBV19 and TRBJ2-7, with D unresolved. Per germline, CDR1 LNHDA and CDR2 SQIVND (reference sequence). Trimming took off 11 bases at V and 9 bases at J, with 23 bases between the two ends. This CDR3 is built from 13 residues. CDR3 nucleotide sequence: TGTGCCTCCTCTCTTAGGAGCTCCTACTGGCAGTACTTC. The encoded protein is CASSLRSSYWQYF.

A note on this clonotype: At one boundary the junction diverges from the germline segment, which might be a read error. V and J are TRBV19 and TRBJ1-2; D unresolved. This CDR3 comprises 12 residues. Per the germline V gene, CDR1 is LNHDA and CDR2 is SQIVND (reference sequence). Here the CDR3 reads CASSINVEGYTF. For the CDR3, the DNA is TGTGCCAGTAGTATAAACGTCGAGGGCTATACCTTC.

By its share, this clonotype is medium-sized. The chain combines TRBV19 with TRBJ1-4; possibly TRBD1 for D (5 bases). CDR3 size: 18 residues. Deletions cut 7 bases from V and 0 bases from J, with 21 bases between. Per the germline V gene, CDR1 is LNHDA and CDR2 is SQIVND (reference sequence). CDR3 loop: CASTPEPGLGPTNEKLFF. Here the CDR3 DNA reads TGTGCCAGTACCCCTGAGCCAGGGCTGGGGCCAACTAATGAAAAACTGTTTTTT.

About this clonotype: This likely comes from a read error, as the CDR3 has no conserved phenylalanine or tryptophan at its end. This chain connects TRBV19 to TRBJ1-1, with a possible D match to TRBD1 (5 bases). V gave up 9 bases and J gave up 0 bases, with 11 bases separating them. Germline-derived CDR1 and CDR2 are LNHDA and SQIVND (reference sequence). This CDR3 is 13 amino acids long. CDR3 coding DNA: TGTGCCAGCGCCTGGACATTGAACACTGAAGCTTTCGTT. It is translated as CASAWTLNTEAFV.

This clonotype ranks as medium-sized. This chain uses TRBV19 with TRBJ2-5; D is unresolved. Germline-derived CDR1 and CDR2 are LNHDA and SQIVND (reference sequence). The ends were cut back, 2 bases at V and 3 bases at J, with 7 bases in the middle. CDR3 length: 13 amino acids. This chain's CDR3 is CASSIYSKETQYF. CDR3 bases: TGTGCCAGTAGTATATACAGTAAAGAGACCCAGTACTTC.

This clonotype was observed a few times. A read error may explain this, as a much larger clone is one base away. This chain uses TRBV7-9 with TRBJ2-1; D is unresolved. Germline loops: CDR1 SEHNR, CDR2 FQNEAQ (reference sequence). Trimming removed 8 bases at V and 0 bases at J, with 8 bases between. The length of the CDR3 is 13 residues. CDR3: CASGPVSYNEQFF. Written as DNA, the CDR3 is TGTGCCAGCGGCCCGGTCTCCTACAATGAGCAGTTCTTC. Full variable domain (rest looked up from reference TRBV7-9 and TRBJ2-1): DTGVSQNPRHKITKRGQNVTFRCDPISEHNRLYWYRQTLGQGPEFLTYFQNEAQLEKSRLLSDRFSAERPKGSFSTLEIQRTEQGDSAMYLCASGPVSYNEQFFGPGTRLTVL.

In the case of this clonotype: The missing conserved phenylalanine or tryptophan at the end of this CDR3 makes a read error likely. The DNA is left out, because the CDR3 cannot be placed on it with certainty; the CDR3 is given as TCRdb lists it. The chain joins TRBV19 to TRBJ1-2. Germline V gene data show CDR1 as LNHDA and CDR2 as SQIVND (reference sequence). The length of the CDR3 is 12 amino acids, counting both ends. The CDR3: CASGINVYCYTI.

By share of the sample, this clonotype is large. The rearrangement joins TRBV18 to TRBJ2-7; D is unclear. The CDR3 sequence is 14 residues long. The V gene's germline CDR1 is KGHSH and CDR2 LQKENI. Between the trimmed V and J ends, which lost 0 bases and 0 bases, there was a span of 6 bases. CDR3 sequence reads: CASSPPTFSYEQYF. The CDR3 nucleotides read TGTGCCAGCTCACCACCGACTTTCTCCTACGAGCAGTACTTC.